The entry that follows covers one T cell receptor (beta chain) sequence. What antigen it recognizes has not been identified. Nothing much larger sits one base from this clone, and base qualities are not available. This sample is drawn from a study of blood T cell repertoires in COVID-19 (dated by TCRdb to 2019 to 2021). Regarding the research as a whole: Samples from collaborators originated in the United States, Italy and Spain and spanned both the acute and convalescent phases of COVID-19. The dataset comprised deeply sampled blood TCRbeta repertoires from subjects exposed to, actively infected with, or recovered from COVID-19. The material from the prospective study consisted of cDNA or gDNA derived from T cells, B-cell-depleted T cells, or PBMCs. The repertoires were made available in a free public database intended to serve as a resource for research on the immune response to SARS-CoV-2. Samples came from the ongoing ImmuneRACE study (first 160 participants) plus 1,254 subjects from 6 global collaborators. HLA class I and class II types, where available, came from metadata supplied by the sample provider rather than from assay-based typing. Nearly every sample came with metadata listing a de-identified subject ID, COVID-19 status, age in years and sex. Summary of the overall study and its limitations: The quantity of clinical and demographic metadata differed by source and by participant and was supplied without curation.

TCRbeta CDR3 regions were amplified from genomic DNA using the immunoSEQ Assay, a bias-controlled multiplex PCR. Regarding the original processing steps: The number of nucleated cells in each sample was estimated from the amplification of reference gene primers within the assay. Sequence reads were collapsed and filtered to measure the absolute abundance of every unique TCRbeta CDR3 rearrangement. For each sample, productive Simpson clonality was calculated as the square root of Simpson's diversity index across productive rearrangements. Here the immuneACCESS table is served through TCRdb, limited to in-frame sequences with V and J called. Missing clones are a known gap in these copies; in checked studies unresolved V genes cover under half, and the rest lacks a known reason. The V and J calls and clone size were taken over from that table, and D and trimming were inferred from the DNA. Within this sample are roughly 120,000 clones, with roughly nine tenths of them counted one time only. The ten largest make up roughly 7.9% of the sample.

Samples from volunteer blood donors who had recovered from COVID-19 were contributed by a second Seattle source. Each collaborating institution followed its own protocols to collect whole blood in K2EDTA tubes. Collaborator samples were shipped for TCRbeta analysis as frozen whole blood, isolated PBMCs, or DNA extracted from either sample type. From the cysteine through the phenylalanine, the CDR3 covers 15 amino acids. The retained sequence is limited to the CDR3, 45 bases, with the frame set at the first base. V has 5 bases trimmed and J has 2 bases trimmed; junction bases matching no gene number 5. In the germline V gene, CDR1 corresponds to MGHRA and CDR2 to YSYEKL.

Sequenced material: peripheral blood. The receptor was isolated from a man in his 70s who had recovered from COVID-19. The V and J segments used are TRBV4-1 and TRBJ2-3; TRBD2 matches 9 bases in the middle. The sequenced DNA is TGCGCCAGCAGCGAGCGGGGGGCTGACACAGATACGCAGTATTTT. Translated, it gives CASSERGADTDTQYF.